Below are 24 T cell receptor beta chains sequenced from a single sample in a study of vaccination and CD4 T cells after COVID-19. For these receptors, no antigen is known. Noted treatment: approximately nine-day PBMC culture with coronavirus spike peptide pools or control peptides (ViraFEST assay). Cultured CD4+ T-cell DNA underwent Oncomine TCR Beta short-read sequencing. TCRdb fed the PCR reads into MiXCR, producing one record per CDR3 protein. The data hold fewer than 4,000 distinct CDR3 sequences, with around three quarters observed a single time. The sample was CD4+ T cells from blood, cultured in vitro. These receptors all stem from a human donor who had recovered from COVID-19.

In its sample, this clonotype ranks as large. The gene calls are TRBV11-2 and TRBJ1-2; 7 nucleotides agree with TRBD1. The length of the CDR3 is 15 residues. V dropped 4 bases and J dropped 5; count of bases not matched to a gene: 10. The germline V gene encodes CDR1 SGHAT and CDR2 FQNNGV. CDR3 DNA: TGTGCCAGCAGCTCCCGACAGGGTAGCCTTTATGGCTACACCTTC. Protein product: CASSSRQGSLYGYTF.

This chain joins TRBV6-5 and TRBJ1-6; D unresolved. This CDR3 spans 16 amino acids. Germline CDR1 and CDR2: MNHEY and SVGAGI. Deletions cut 1 base from V and 7 bases from J, with 14 bases between. Written as DNA, the CDR3 is TGTGCCAGCAGTTACTTAAGTCCGGTGAGAAATTCACCCCTCCACTTT. It is translated as CASSYLSPVRNSPLHF.

This clonotype was seen only a few times. The chain couples TRBV19 to TRBJ1-2; 8 bases map to TRBD1. The CDR3 covers 16 residues. From germline, CDR1 is LNHDA and CDR2 SQIVND (reference sequence). Losses at the gene ends were 2 bases for V and 6 bases for J; bases not matched to a gene: 11. The CDR3, as DNA: TGTGCCAGTAGTATAAGGTACCCAGGGGGCAAGGATGGCTACACCTTC. This codes for CASSIRYPGGKDGYTF.

The J gene is TRBJ1-2, the V gene TRBV20-1; no reliable D call. The CDR3 consists of 14 residues. The V end lost 1 base, the J end lost 8 bases, and 17 bases lay between the germline ends. CDR1 is DFQATT, CDR2 SNEGSKA, per germline (reference sequence). The CDR3 is CSARALGSLYGYTF. CDR3 DNA sequence: TGCAGTGCTAGAGCCTTAGGGTCCCTCTACGGCTACACCTTC.

The chain couples TRBV2 to TRBJ1-2; 12 bases line up with TRBD1. Germline V lookup: CDR1 SNHLY, CDR2 FYNNEI. This CDR3 is built from 16 residues. V trimming: 6 bases; J trimming: 5 bases; junction bases outside the gene matches: 10. DNA for the CDR3: TGTGCCAGCAGCGTGCTGGGGACAGGGGGCGGTTATGGCTACACCTTC. It specifies CASSVLGTGGGYGYTF. The complete variable domain, with remaining parts taken from reference TRBV2 and TRBJ1-2, reads EPEVTQTPSHQVTQMGQEVILRCVPISNHLYFYWYRQILGQKVEFLVSFYNNEISEKSEIFDDQFSVERPDGSNFTLKIRSTKLEDSAMYFCASSVLGTGGGYGYTFGSGTRLTVV.

The rearrangement joins TRBV27 to TRBJ2-2; TRBD1 matches at 8 bases. Germline V gene sequence: CDR1 MNHEY, CDR2 SMNVEV (reference sequence). V lost 6 bases, J lost 6 bases, and 6 bases stayed unmatched. The CDR3 has 14 amino acids. The DNA for the CDR3 is TGTGCCAGCAGATCACAGGGGGGCGCCGGGGAGCTGTTTTTT. It encodes CASRSQGGAGELFF.

V gene TRBV15 combines with J gene TRBJ2-7, with a tentative D call TRBD1 (5 bases). The CDR3 is made up of 14 amino acids. V lost 6 bases, J lost 1 base, and 13 bases lay in between. Germline V gene lookup returns CDR1 LNHNV and CDR2 YYDKDF (reference sequence). CDR3 region: CATSERRVSYEQYF. The DNA for the CDR3 is TGTGCCACCAGTGAGCGCAGGGTTTCCTACGAGCAGTACTTC.

V gene TRBV20-1 combines with J gene TRBJ2-5, with D unclear. V was pared by 7 bases and J by 2 bases, with 11 bases between. This CDR3 contains 12 residues. From germline, CDR1 is DFQATT and CDR2 SNEGSKA (reference sequence). The CDR3 is CSGKVGQETQYF. As DNA, the CDR3 is TGCAGTGGTAAGGTGGGGCAAGAGACCCAGTACTTC.

The rearrangement uses TRBV28 and TRBJ2-3, with TRBD1 matching over 7 bases. V was pared by 4 bases and J by 4 bases, with 17 bases of the junction left unmatched. The CDR3 is 18 residues long. Germline CDR1 is MDHEN and CDR2 is SYDVKM. The CDR3 loop reads CASSSSRLHRGPADTQYF. The DNA for the CDR3 is TGTGCCAGCAGTTCCTCGAGACTCCACAGGGGCCCCGCAGATACGCAGTATTTT.

The chain links TRBV20-1 to TRBJ1-4, with D possibly being TRBD1 (5 bases). V lost 8 bases to trimming and J lost 7 bases, with 17 bases between them. CDR3 length equals 13 residues. CDR1 DFQATT and CDR2 SNEGSKA come from the germline V gene (reference sequence). The CDR3: CSPGGAGGEKLFF. CDR3 nucleotide sequence: TGCAGTCCAGGTGGGGCCGGGGGTGAAAAACTGTTTTTT.

The table lists this clonotype with a few counts. The V gene is TRBV28, the J gene TRBJ1-1; D is unclear. CDR1 is MDHEN and CDR2 is SYDVKM in the germline V gene. The CDR3 runs 11 residues. The V and J ends lost 6 bases and 0 bases respectively, with 2 bases between them. In nucleotides, the CDR3 is TGTGCCAGCAGATTGAACACTGAAGCTTTCTTT. It yields the protein CASRLNTEAFF.

The chain combines TRBV7-9 with TRBJ1-4, with no clear D. The CDR3 spans 14 residues. The germline CDR1 and CDR2 sequences are SEHNR and FQNEAQ (reference sequence). V gave up 0 bases and J gave up 7 bases, with 9 bases separating them. The CDR3 sequence: CASSLAGLAEKLFF. The CDR3 DNA sequence: TGTGCCAGCAGCTTAGCAGGGTTGGCTGAAAAACTGTTTTTT.

The chain links TRBV6-5 to TRBJ1-1, with 9 nucleotides matching TRBD1. The CDR3 extends over 16 amino acids. CDR1 is MNHEY and CDR2 is SVGAGI in the germline V gene. The V gene end was trimmed by 1 base and the J gene end by 1 base; junction bases not matched to a gene: 4. CDR3 bases: TGTGCCAGCAGTTACTTCCCGGGACAGGGGAACACTGAAGCTTTCTTT. Translation: CASSYFPGQGNTEAFF.

This clonotype qualifies as hyperexpanded. V and J are TRBV12-3 or TRBV12-4 and TRBJ1-2; maybe TRBD1 (6 bases). This CDR3 has 12 residues. V was cut by 5 bases and J by 4 bases, with 8 bases left in between. The CDR3 DNA reads as TGTGCCAGCAGTATACAGGGCTATGGCTACACCTTC. Translated, it gives CASSIQGYGYTF.

Turning to this clonotype: One end of the junction does not line up with germline, which may come from a read error. V usage is TRBV7-2 and J usage is TRBJ2-5; the D gene is possibly TRBD2 (5 bases). CDR1 is SGHTA, CDR2 FQGNSA, per germline. CDR3 length equals 13 residues. The DNA for the CDR3 is TGTGCCAGCAGCCTAGCTGTCCAAGAGACCCAGTACTTC. This gives the protein CASSLAVQETQYF.

The rearrangement links TRBV6-1 to TRBJ1-5, with D maybe TRBD1 (5 bases). V was cut by 7 bases and J by 2 bases, with 15 bases left in between. This CDR3 has 15 amino acids. The germline CDR1 and CDR2 sequences are MNHNS and SASEGT. DNA for the CDR3: TGTGCCAGCATACAGTCAGGGTTTGGCAATCAGCCCCAGCATTTT. Amino acids: CASIQSGFGNQPQHF.

The J gene is TRBJ1-2, the V gene TRBV6-1; D is undetermined. The CDR3 covers 12 residues. CDR1 and CDR2 (germline): MNHNS, SASEGT. The V end lost 7 bases, the J end lost 1 base, and 7 bases lay between the germline ends. CDR3 sequence (DNA): TGTGCCAGCAAAGGTTATAACTATGGCTACACCTTC. Translation gives CASKGYNYGYTF.

The chain employs TRBV19 and TRBJ1-2; TRBD1 might be the D (5 bases). The CDR3 has 13 amino acids. CDR1 is LNHDA, CDR2 SQIVND, per germline (reference sequence). V lost 6 bases and J lost 5, with 13 bases in between. The CDR3: CASRLGGRYGYTF. The CDR3 DNA sequence: TGTGCCAGTAGATTGGGGGGAAGGTATGGCTACACCTTC.

The chain has TRBV27 and TRBJ2-7; D is perhaps TRBD2 (6 bases). Germline V gene lookup returns CDR1 MNHEY and CDR2 SMNVEV (reference sequence). The CDR3 length is 14 residues. V was trimmed by 5 bases and J by 4 bases, leaving 15 bases between them. The CDR3 reads CASSDSGTGYEQYF. The CDR3 DNA is TGTGCCAGCAGTGATTCGGGGACTGGGTACGAGCAGTACTTC.

This clonotype was recorded a few times. This rearrangement joins TRBV5-6 to TRBJ1-1, with D possibly TRBD1 on 5 matching bases. The CDR3 extends over 15 amino acids. In germline, CDR1 is SGHDT, CDR2 YYEEEE. Trimming pared 4 bases from V and 1 base from J, leaving 14 bases between. CDR3 sequence (DNA): TGTGCCAGCAGCCCGCGGGGCCGAAAGAACACTGAAGCTTTCTTT. It translates to CASSPRGRKNTEAFF.

The rearrangement uses TRBV6-1 and TRBJ1-2, with a tentative D call TRBD1 (5 bases). The CDR3 has 14 amino acids. Germline V CDR1 and CDR2: MNHNS, SASEGT. The V gene lost 7 bases and the J gene lost 8 bases, with 20 bases spanning the gap. The CDR3 protein is CASTPRSGDRGYTF. The CDR3 region has the DNA TGTGCCAGCACTCCCCGGTCGGGGGATCGCGGCTACACCTTC.

This clonotype has just one count. The chain has TRBV12-3 or TRBV12-4 and TRBJ2-7; the D call may be TRBD1 or TRBD2 (6 bases each). Trimming stripped 3 bases from V and 6 bases from J, with 9 bases between. The CDR3 is made up of 12 amino acids. The CDR3 nucleotides read TGTGCCAGCAGTTTCCGGGGGCTCGAGCAGTACTTC. Translation: CASSFRGLEQYF.

The chain carries TRBV19 and TRBJ1-6; D remains unclear. The CDR3 is 14 residues long. V was pared by 7 bases and J by 0 bases, with 7 bases between. Germline lookup yields CDR1 LNHDA and CDR2 SQIVND (reference sequence). CDR3 in amino acids: CASTGSSYNSPLHF. The CDR3 DNA sequence: TGTGCCAGTACTGGAAGCTCCTATAATTCACCCCTCCACTTT.

This clonotype has only a few counts. The chain has TRBV7-3 and TRBJ2-3, with TRBD2 identical over 7 bases. The germline CDR1 and CDR2 sequences are SGHTA and FQGTGA. The CDR3 consists of 14 residues. Trimming took 2 bases from V and 1 from J; bases not matched to a gene: 0. CDR3 nucleotides: TGTGCCAGCAGCTTACGGGGGGGCACAGATACGCAGTATTTT. Translating gives CASSLRGGTDTQYF.